The 5 T cell receptor beta chains listed next were all sequenced from one sample in a study of blood T cells in healthy people across ages. Alongside a J-beta primer mix, a sample-barcoded 5' primer served in a second PCR lasting about 7 to 12 cycles. Each CDR3 protein is one row after TCRdb ran MiXCR on the 5' RACE reads. The table has about 640,000 distinct CDR3 sequences, about 28% seen once. The sample taken for sequencing was blood. These receptors all come from an elderly woman in good health.

This clonotype was found a few times. This rearrangement joins TRBV6-5 to TRBJ1-1; D possibly corresponds to TRBD1 (5 bases). The CDR3 totals 14 residues. The germline CDR1 and CDR2 sequences are MNHEY and SVGAGI. Trimming stripped 6 bases from V and 8 bases from J, with 19 bases between. CDR3 in DNA: TGTGCCAGCAGCCGGATCCAGGGTATGGGGGAAGCTTTCTTT. The encoded protein is CASSRIQGMGEAFF.

This clonotype was detected a few times. This chain uses TRBV6-1 with TRBJ1-2; tentative D call: TRBD1 (6 bases). CDR3 length: 15 amino acids. The V gene's germline CDR1 is MNHNS and CDR2 SASEGT. V lost 0 bases and J 6 bases, leaving 14 bases between the germline ends. CDR3 DNA: TGTGCCAGCAGTGAAGCGGGTGGGGGCGTTGATGGCTACACCTTC. Translating it yields CASSEAGGGVDGYTF.

Turning to this clonotype: A much bigger clone sits one base away, suggesting this may be a read error. This chain links TRBV20-1 with TRBJ2-5, with 9 bases identical to TRBD2. Per germline, CDR1 DFQATT and CDR2 SNEGSKA (reference sequence). The CDR3 is 15 residues long. The CDR3: CSARAGAGGPETRYF. The CDR3 bases are TGCAGTGCTAGAGCGGGAGCGGGGGGACCAGAGACCCGGTACTTC.

This chain connects TRBV15 to TRBJ1-1, with 10 positions matching TRBD1. V lost 5 bases to trimming and J lost 1 base; unmatched junction nucleotides: 4. The CDR3 covers 15 residues. CDR1 and CDR2 from the germline V gene are LNHNV and YYDKDF (reference sequence). In DNA form, the CDR3 reads TGTGCCACCAGCGGGGACAGGGGCTCGAACACTGAAGCTTTCTTT. It encodes CATSGDRGSNTEAFF.

Regarding this clonotype: The junction departs from the called germline gene at one end, perhaps through a read error. The chain links TRBV10-3 to TRBJ1-2, with D possibly TRBD1 on 6 matching bases. The CDR3 has 17 amino acids. Germline CDR1 reads ENHRY; CDR2 reads SYGVKD. The CDR3 reads CAISESRGAPGNHGYTF. CDR3 DNA: TGTGCCATCAGTGAGTCCAGGGGCGCCCCCGGTAACCATGGCTACACCTTC.